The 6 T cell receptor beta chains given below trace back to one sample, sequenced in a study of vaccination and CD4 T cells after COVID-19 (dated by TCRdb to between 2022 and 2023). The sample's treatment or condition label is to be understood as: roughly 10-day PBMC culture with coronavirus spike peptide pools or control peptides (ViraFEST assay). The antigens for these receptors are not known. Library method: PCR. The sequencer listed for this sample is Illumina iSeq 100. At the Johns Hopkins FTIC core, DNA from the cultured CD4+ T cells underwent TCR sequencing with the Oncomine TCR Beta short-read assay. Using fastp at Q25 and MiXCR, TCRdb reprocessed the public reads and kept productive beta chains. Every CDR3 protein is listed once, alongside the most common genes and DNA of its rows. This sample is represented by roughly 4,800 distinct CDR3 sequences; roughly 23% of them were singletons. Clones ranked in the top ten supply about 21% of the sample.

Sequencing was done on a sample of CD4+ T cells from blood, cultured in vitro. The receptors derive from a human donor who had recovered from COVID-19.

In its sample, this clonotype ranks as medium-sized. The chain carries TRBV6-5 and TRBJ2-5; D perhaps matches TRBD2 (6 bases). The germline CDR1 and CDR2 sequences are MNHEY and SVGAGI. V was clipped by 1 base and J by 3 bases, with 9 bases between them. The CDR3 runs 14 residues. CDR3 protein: CASSYFSSEETQYF. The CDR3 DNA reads TGTGCCAGCAGTTACTTTTCTAGCGAAGAGACCCAGTACTTC.

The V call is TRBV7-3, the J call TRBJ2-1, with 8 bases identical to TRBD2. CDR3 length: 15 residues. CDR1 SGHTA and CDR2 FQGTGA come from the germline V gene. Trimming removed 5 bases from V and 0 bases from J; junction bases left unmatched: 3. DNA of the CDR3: TGTGCCAGCAGCCCGACTAGCGTCTCCTACAATGAGCAGTTCTTC. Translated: CASSPTSVSYNEQFF.

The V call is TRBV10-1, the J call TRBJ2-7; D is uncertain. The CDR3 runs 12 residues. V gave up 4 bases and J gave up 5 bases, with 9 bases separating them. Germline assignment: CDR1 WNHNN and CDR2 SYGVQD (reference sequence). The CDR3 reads CASSGYGDEQYF. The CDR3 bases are TGCGCCAGCAGTGGCTACGGAGACGAGCAGTACTTC.

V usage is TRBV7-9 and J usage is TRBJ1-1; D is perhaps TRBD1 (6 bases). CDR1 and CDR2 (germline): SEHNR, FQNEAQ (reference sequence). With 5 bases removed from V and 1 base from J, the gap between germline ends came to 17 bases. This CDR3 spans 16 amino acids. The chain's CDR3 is CASSPKGTQANTEAFF. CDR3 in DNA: TGTGCCAGCAGCCCGAAAGGGACACAAGCGAACACTGAAGCTTTCTTT.

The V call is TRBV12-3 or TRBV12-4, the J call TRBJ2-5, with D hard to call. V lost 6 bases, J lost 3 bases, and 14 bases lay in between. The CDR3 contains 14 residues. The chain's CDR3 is CASSLDVLEETQYF. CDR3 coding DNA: TGTGCCAGCAGCCTCGACGTATTGGAAGAGACCCAGTACTTC.

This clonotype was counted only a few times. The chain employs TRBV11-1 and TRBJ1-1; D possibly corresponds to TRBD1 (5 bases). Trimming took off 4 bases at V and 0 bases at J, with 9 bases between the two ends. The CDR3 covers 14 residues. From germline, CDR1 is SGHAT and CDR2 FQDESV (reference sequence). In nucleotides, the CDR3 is TGTGCCAGCAGCTGGGACCGACTGAACACTGAAGCTTTCTTT. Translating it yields CASSWDRLNTEAFF.